Detailed here is one TCR beta chain. This entry comes from a study of blood T cell repertoires in COVID-19. Turning to the study itself: Whether acute or convalescent, the COVID-19 samples came from the United States, Italy and Spain. PBMCs, B-cell-depleted T cells, or T cells were the source of the cDNA or gDNA that made up the material.

The CDR3 length is 13 residues. J gave up 4 bases and V 2 bases, and 2 bases lay outside the gene matches. CDR1 KGHSH and CDR2 LQKENI come from the germline V gene. In the authors' workflow: Amplified reference gene primers provided the basis for estimating nucleated cell counts. Sequenced by immunoSEQ multiplex PCR; TCRdb stores in-frame clones only, minus some. V and J calls and clone size come straight from that table; D and trimming were deduced from the DNA. The table lists 270,000 or so clones, roughly 84% of them singletons. Sequencing input: peripheral blood. V is TRBV18 and J is TRBJ2-7; 7 bases are a match to TRBD1. This receptor was identified in a woman in her late teens or twenties with acute or convalescent COVID-19. The CDR3 reads CASSPNRGYEQYF. The CDR3 nucleotides read TGTGCCAGCTCACCAAACAGGGGTTACGAGCAGTACTTC.